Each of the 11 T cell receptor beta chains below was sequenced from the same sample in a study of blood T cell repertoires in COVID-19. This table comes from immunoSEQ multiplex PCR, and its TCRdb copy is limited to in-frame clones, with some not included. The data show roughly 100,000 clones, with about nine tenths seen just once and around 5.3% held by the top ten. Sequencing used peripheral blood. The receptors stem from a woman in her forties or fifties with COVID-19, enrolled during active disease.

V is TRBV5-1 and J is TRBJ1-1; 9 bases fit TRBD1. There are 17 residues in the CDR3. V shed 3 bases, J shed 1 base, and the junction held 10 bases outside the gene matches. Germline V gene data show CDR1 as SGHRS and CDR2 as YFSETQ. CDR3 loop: CASSSWLWDRENTEAFF. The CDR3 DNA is TGCGCCAGCAGCTCTTGGTTGTGGGACAGGGAGAACACTGAAGCTTTCTTT.

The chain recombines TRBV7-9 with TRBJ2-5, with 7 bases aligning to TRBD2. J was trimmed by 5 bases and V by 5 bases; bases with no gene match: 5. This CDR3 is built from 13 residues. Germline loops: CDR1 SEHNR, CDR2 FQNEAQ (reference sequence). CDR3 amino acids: CASSRGGLETQYF. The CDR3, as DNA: TGTGCCAGCAGCCGCGGGGGACTGGAGACCCAGTACTTC. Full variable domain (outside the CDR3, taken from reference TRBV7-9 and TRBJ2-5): DTGVSQNPRHKITKRGQNVTFRCDPISEHNRLYWYRQTLGQGPEFLTYFQNEAQLEKSRLLSDRFSAERPKGSFSTLEIQRTEQGDSAMYLCASSRGGLETQYFGPGTRLLVL.

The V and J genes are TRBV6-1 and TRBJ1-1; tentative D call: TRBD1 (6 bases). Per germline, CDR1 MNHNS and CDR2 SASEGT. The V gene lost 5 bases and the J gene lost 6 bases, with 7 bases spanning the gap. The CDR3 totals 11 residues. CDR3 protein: CASSWGPEAFF. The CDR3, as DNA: TGTGCCAGCAGTTGGGGGCCTGAAGCTTTCTTT.

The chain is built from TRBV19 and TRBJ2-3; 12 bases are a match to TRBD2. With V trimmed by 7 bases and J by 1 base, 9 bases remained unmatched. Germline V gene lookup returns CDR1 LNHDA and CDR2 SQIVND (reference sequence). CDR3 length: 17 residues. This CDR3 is CASTPAGLAGRTDTQYF. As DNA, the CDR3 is TGTGCCAGTACTCCCGCTGGACTAGCGGGGCGCACAGATACGCAGTATTTT. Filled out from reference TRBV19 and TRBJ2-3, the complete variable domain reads DGGITQSPKYLFRKEGQNVTLSCEQNLNHDAMYWYRQDPGQGLRLIYYSQIVNDFQKGDIAEGYSVSREKKESFPLTVTSAQKNPTAFYLCASTPAGLAGRTDTQYFGPGTRLTVL.

The DNA of the CDR3 is TGTGCCAGCAGGGACAGGTTCCCCAATCAGCCCCAGCATTTT. It is translated as CASRDRFPNQPQHF. The chain uses TRBV2 and TRBJ1-5; 7 nucleotides match TRBD1. The CDR3 covers 14 residues. From germline, CDR1 is SNHLY and CDR2 FYNNEI. The V segment lost 6 bases and the J segment 3 bases; nucleotides outside the gene matches: 5.

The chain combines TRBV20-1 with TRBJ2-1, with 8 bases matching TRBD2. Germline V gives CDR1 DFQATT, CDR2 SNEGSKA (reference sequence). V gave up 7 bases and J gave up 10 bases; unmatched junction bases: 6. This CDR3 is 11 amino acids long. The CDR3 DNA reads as TGCAGTGTACTAGCGGTGCGGGAGCAGTTCTTC. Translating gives CSVLAVREQFF.

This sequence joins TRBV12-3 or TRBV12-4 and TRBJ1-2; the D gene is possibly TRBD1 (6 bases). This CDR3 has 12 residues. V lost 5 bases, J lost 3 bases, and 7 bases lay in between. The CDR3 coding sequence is TGTGCCAGCAGTGACAGGTACTATGGCTACACCTTC. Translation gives CASSDRYYGYTF.

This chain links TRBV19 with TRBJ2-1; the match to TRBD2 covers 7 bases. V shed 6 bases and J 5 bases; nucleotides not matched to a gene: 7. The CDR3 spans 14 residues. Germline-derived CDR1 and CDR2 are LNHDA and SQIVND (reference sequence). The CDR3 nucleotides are TGTGCCAGTAGAACCGGGACTACGGACAATGAGCAGTTCTTC. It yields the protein CASRTGTTDNEQFF.

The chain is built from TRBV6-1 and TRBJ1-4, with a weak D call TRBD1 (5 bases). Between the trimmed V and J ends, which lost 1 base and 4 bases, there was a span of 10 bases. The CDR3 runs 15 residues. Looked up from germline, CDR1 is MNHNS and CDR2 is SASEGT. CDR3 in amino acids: CASSEVDSNNEKLFF. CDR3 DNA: TGTGCCAGCAGTGAAGTCGACAGTAATAATGAAAAACTGTTTTTT.

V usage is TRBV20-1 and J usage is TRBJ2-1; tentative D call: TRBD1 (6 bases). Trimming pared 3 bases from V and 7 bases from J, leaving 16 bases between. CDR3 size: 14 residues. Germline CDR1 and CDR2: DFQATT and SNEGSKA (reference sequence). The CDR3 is CSASPPQGLNEQFF. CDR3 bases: TGCAGTGCTAGTCCTCCTCAGGGGTTGAATGAGCAGTTCTTC.

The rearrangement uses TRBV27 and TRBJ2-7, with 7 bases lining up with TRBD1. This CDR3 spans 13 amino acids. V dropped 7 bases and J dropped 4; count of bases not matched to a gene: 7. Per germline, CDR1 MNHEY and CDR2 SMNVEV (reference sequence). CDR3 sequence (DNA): TGTGCCAGCAAAAAAGGGGGCGCTTACGAGCAGTACTTC. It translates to CASKKGGAYEQYF.